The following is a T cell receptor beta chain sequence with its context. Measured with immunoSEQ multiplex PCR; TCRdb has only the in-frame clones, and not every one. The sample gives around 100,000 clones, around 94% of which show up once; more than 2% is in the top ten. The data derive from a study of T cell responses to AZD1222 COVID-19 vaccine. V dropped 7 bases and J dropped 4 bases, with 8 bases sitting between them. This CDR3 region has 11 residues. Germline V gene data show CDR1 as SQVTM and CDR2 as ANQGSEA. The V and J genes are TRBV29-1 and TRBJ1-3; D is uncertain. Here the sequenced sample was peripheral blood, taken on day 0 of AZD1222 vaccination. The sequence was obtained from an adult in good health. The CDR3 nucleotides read TGCAGCGCCGAGCGGGGAAACACCATATATTTT. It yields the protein CSAERGNTIYF.